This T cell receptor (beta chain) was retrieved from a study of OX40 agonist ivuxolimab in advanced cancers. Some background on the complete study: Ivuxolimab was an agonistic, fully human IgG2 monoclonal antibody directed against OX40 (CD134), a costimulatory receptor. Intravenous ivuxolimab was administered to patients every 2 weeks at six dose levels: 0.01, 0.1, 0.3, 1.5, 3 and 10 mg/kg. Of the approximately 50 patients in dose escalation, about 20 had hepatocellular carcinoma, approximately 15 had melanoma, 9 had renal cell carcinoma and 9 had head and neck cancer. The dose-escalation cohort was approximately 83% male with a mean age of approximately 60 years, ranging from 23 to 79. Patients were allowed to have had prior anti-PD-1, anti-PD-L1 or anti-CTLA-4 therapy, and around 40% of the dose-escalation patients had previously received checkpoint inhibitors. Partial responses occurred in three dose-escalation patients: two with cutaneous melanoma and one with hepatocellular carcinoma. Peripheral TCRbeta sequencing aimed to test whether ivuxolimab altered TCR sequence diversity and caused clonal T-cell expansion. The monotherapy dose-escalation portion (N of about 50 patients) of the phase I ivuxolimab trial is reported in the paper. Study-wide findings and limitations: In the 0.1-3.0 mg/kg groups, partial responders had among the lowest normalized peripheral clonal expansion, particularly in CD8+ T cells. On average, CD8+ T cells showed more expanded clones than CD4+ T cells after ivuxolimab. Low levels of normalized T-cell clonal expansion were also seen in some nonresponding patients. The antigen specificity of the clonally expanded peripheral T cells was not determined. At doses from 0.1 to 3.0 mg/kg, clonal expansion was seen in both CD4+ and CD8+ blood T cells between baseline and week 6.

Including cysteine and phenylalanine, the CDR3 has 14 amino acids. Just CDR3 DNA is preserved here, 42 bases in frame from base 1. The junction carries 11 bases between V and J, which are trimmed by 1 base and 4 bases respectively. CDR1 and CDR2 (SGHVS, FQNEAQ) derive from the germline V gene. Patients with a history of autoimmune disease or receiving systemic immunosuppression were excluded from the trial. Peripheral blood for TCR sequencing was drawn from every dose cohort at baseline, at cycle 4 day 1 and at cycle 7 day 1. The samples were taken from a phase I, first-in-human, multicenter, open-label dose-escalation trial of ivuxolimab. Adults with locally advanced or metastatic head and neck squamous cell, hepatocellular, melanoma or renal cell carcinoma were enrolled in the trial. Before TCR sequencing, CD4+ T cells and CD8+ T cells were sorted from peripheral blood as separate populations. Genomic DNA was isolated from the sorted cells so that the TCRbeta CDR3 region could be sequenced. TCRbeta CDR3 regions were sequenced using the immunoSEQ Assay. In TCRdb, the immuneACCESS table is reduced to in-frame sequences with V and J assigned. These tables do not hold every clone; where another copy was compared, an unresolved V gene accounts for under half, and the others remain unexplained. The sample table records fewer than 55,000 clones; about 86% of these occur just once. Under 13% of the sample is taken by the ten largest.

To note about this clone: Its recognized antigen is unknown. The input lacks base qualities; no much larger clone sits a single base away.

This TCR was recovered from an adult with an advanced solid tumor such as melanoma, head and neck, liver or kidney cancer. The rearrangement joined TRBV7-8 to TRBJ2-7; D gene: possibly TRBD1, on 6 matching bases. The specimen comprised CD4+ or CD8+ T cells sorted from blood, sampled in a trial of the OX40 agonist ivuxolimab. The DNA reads TGTGCCAGCAGCTTAGAAACAGGGTCTTACGAGCAGTACTTC. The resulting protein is CASSLETGSYEQYF.